This T cell receptor (beta chain) was captured in a study of T-cell memory formation after mild COVID-19. This clonotype has only one observation. The antigen is unknown. The authors produced TCR alpha and TCR beta cDNA libraries with sample barcodes and UMIs by 5'RACE using constant-segment primers. TCRdb redid the calling of the 5' RACE reads with MiXCR, one entry per CDR3 protein. The sample includes roughly 250,000 distinct CDR3 sequences, 16% seen only once; the top ten take 20% to 25%. V gave up 6 bases and J gave up 0 bases; unmatched junction bases: 14. Germline loops: CDR1 LGHNA, CDR2 YNFKEQ. This CDR3 has 19 amino acids. Findings and caveats of the study: For contracting clones, CD4+ ones sat mainly in CM and EM, CD8+ in EMRA. Nothing showed for sure that second-wave clones peaking on day 37 were SARS-CoV-2 specific.

The chain is built from TRBV4-2 and TRBJ2-2, with TRBD2 identical over 9 bases. The TCR was taken from a man between 18 and 29 years old who had mild COVID-19 (a few samples of this study predate the infection). Cell type and time point are not known. Specimen: PBMCs or a T cell subset sorted from them (not recorded which). For the CDR3, the DNA is TGTGCCAGCAGAAGCGCGGGGCGGGGGGGCCCCACGAACACCGGGGAGCTGTTTTTT. Its translation: CASRSAGRGGPTNTGELFF.